The rows below give T cell receptor beta chains drawn from one sample of a study of blood T cell repertoires in COVID-19. Produced via immunoSEQ multiplex PCR; TCRdb's table is partial and in-frame only. The sample shows about 190,000 clones, more than 85% of them seen only once. Sequencing was performed on peripheral blood. These receptors were obtained from a man younger than 40 with acute or convalescent COVID-19. Each CDR3 is given with its conserved first and last residue. Fields, in order: J gene, clone size, D gene, V gene, CDR3 DNA, CDR3 protein. A D gene is named only where the DNA matches it firmly. Expanded clones are given a class, and other clones once, few, many or no size at all.

>TRBJ1-2|NA|NA|TRBV2
TGTGCCAGCAGTGAAAGTCAGAGAGGAGGCTACACCTTC
CASSESQRGGYTF
>TRBJ2-1|NA|TRBD2|TRBV18
TGTGCCAGCTCAATCAGCGGGAGATACAATGAGCAGTTCTTC
CASSISGRYNEQFF
>TRBJ1-1|NA|NA|TRBV28
TGTGCCAGCAGTTATCGGTTGAACACTGAAGCTTTCTTT
CASSYRLNTEAFF
>TRBJ2-7|many|TRBD1|TRBV27
TGTGCCAGCGGGACAGGTTTCTCCTACGAGCAGTACTTC
CASGTGFSYEQYF
>TRBJ1-1|NA|NA|TRBV7-9
TGTGCCAGCAGCTCGACGGAAGCCCGACAGGAAGCTTTCTTT
CASSSTEARQEAFF
>TRBJ2-6|NA|NA|TRBV11-2
TGTGCCAGCAGACTAGGACCTGCTGGGGCCAACGTCCTGACTTTC
CASRLGPAGANVLTF
>TRBJ1-4|NA|TRBD1|TRBV7-8
TGTGCCAGCAAATTAAACAGGGGTGGTAATGAAAAACTGTTTTTT
CASKLNRGGNEKLFF
>TRBJ1-4|NA|NA|TRBV2
TGTGCCAGCAGGCCGTACTTGTGGGAAAAACTGTTTTTT
CASRPYLWEKLFF
>TRBJ2-1|NA|TRBD2|TRBV19
TGTGCCACCAAGACTAGCTCCGACTACAATGAGCAGTTCTTC
CATKTSSDYNEQFF
>TRBJ2-1|once|NA|TRBV7-3
TGTGCCAGCAGCTTAAAGGCGGGGGCGAGCTCCTACAATGAGCAGTTCTTC
CASSLKAGASSYNEQFF
>TRBJ2-1|NA|NA|TRBV6-5
TGTGCCAGCAGTTACTCTGGAGGCTCCTACAATGAGCAGTTCTTC
CASSYSGGSYNEQFF
>TRBJ2-7|few|NA|TRBV30
TGTGCCTGGAGTAGCAGGGGCCACGAGCAGTACTTC
CAWSSRGHEQYF
>TRBJ1-2|NA|NA|TRBV19
TGTGCCAGTAGTATAGTTGACAGCTCACAGTATGGCTACACCTTC
CASSIVDSSQYGYTF
>TRBJ1-1|NA|NA|TRBV29-1
TGCAGCGTTGCTGACAGATTGAACACTGAAGCTTTCTTT
CSVADRLNTEAFF
>TRBJ2-5|NA|TRBD2|TRBV7-2
TGTGCCAGCAGCCCAGGGAGGGCGGGAGAAGGCGAGACCCAGTACTTC
CASSPGRAGEGETQYF
>TRBJ2-7|NA|TRBD2|TRBV5-4
TGTGCCAGCAGCTTGGGTGGACTAGCGGGGCACTACGAGCAGTACTTC
CASSLGGLAGHYEQYF
>TRBJ2-1|NA|TRBD2|TRBV5-1
TGCGCCAGCAGCTTTACTAGCGCCGATTACAATGAGCAGTTCTTC
CASSFTSADYNEQFF
>TRBJ2-5|NA|NA|TRBV11-2
TGTGCCAGCAGCTTAGATATTAGGCAGGGCGGAGAGACCCAGTACTTC
CASSLDIRQGGETQYF
>TRBJ1-5|NA|NA|TRBV3-1/TRBV3-2
TGTGCCAGCAGCCTACAGTGGAATCAGCCCCAGCATTTT
CASSLQWNQPQHF
>TRBJ2-3|NA|TRBD2|TRBV11-2
TGTGCCAGCAGCCAAGCGGGAGGTGGCACAGATACGCAGTATTTT
CASSQAGGGTDTQYF
>TRBJ1-2|NA|NA|TRBV5-1
TGCGCCAGCAGAGCCGGCGGGACTAACTATGGCTACACCTTC
CASRAGGTNYGYTF
>TRBJ2-7|NA|NA|TRBV6-5
TGTGCCACCCGTCGGGAGTCCGTTCCCTACGAGCAGTACTTC
CATRRESVPYEQYF
>TRBJ1-5|NA|TRBD1|TRBV27
TGTGCCAGCAGTCGATCCCCGACAGGGCGTTTTAATCAGCCCCAGCATTTT
CASSRSPTGRFNQPQHF
>TRBJ1-5|NA|NA|TRBV29-1
TGCAGCGTTCAGGTTTCTAATGGCAATCAGCCCCAGCATTTT
CSVQVSNGNQPQHF
>TRBJ1-2|NA|NA|TRBV18
TGTGCCAGCTCACCGACATCAACCGATGGCTACACCTTC
CASSPTSTDGYTF
>TRBJ2-3|NA|TRBD2|TRBV5-4
TGTGCCAGCAGCTTGCAAGCGGGGGGGGTCACAGATACGCAGTATTTT
CASSLQAGGVTDTQYF
>TRBJ2-7|once|TRBD2|TRBV15
TGTGCCACCAGCAGAAAGGCTAGCGGGGGAGGCGAGCAGTACTTC
CATSRKASGGGEQYF
>TRBJ1-5|NA|NA|TRBV19
TGTGCCAGTAGTAGGGGGGGTAATCAGCCCCAGCATTTT
CASSRGGNQPQHF
>TRBJ2-1|NA|NA|TRBV7-3
TGTGCCAGCAGCTTCCTACCAGGTGGAGGGAGAGCTAGGTACAATGAGCAGTTCTTC
CASSFLPGGGRARYNEQFF
>TRBJ1-2|few|NA|TRBV6-5
TGTGCCAGCAGTTACCTCCGTCCGGGACACTCCTATGGCTACACCTTC
CASSYLRPGHSYGYTF
>TRBJ2-7|few|NA|TRBV7-9
TGTGCCACCTTGGGCGGGGTCCCCTACGAGCAGTACTTC
CATLGGVPYEQYF
>TRBJ2-7|NA|NA|TRBV7-3
TGTGCCAGCAGCGAAGACTTGTCGAGTCAGCAGTACTTC
CASSEDLSSQQYF
>TRBJ2-5|NA|NA|TRBV5-1
TGCGCCAGCAGCTTCCGACAGGGAGGTGGAGAGACCCAGTACTTC
CASSFRQGGGETQYF
>TRBJ1-5|NA|TRBD1|TRBV19
TGTGCTAGTAAAGCGGACAGGGCACGCAATCAGCCCCAGCATTTT
CASKADRARNQPQHF
>TRBJ1-5|NA|TRBD1|TRBV30
TGTGCCTGGAACAGGGGAGTTAGCAATCAGCCCCAGCATTTT
CAWNRGVSNQPQHF
>TRBJ2-2|NA|TRBD1|TRBV6-5
TGTGCCAGCAGGGAGACAGGGTTGACCGGGGAGCTGTTTTTT
CASRETGLTGELFF
>TRBJ2-1|NA|NA|TRBV11-2
TGTGCCAGCAGCCCGACAAGTTTAGTTGAGCAGTTCTTC
CASSPTSLVEQFF
>TRBJ2-3|NA|NA|TRBV9
TGTGCCAGCAGCATTAGCGGTAGCACAGATACGCAGTATTTT
CASSISGSTDTQYF
>TRBJ1-1|NA|NA|TRBV6-5
TGTGCCAGCAGTCCGTTTCGGGGTCAAAATACTGAAGCTTTCTTT
CASSPFRGQNTEAFF
>TRBJ2-5|NA|TRBD1|TRBV5-1
TGCGCCAGCAGCTACCCGGGACAGGGGGCTAGAGAGACCCAGTACTTC
CASSYPGQGARETQYF
>TRBJ2-4|NA|TRBD1|TRBV6-5
TGTGCCAGCAGTTACTCCCGGGACAGGGCATTATTCATTCAGTACTTC
CASSYSRDRALFIQYF